The next 7 T cell receptor beta chains were all read from a single sample in a study of identical twins. A single record per CDR3 protein comes from TCRdb applying MiXCR to the 5' RACE reads. The table lists 200,000 to 250,000 distinct CDR3 sequences, about 11% of them singletons. The material sequenced was memory T cells sorted from blood. The receptors stem from a man in his fifties in good health.

In its sample, this clonotype was seen many times. The rearrangement links TRBV5-1 to TRBJ2-5; no clear D gene. This CDR3 is 13 amino acids long. Trimming removed 4 bases from V and 5 bases from J, with 12 bases in between. Per germline, CDR1 SGHRS and CDR2 YFSETQ. CDR3 coding DNA: TGCGCCAGCAGCACCACAGCTCGGGAGACCCAGTACTTC. Translation gives CASSTTARETQYF.

This clonotype was recorded a few times. A read error may be the cause here, since a much bigger clone is one base away. This rearrangement joins TRBV12-3 or TRBV12-4 to TRBJ1-4; D is possibly TRBD1 (5 bases). Trimming shortened V by 6 bases and J by 10 bases, and 24 bases separated the two germline ends. The CDR3 runs 16 residues. CDR3 nucleotide sequence: TGTGCCAGCAGCTCGGGACGAACGCGCGGCGCGGGAAAACTGTTTTTT. Translation gives CASSSGRTRGAGKLFF.

The chain carries TRBV30 and TRBJ2-2, with D uncertain. Germline-derived CDR1 and CDR2 are GTSNPN and SVGIG (reference sequence). V lost 2 bases to trimming and J lost 7 bases, with 2 bases between them. The CDR3 is 10 residues long. This CDR3 reads CAWSHGELFF. The DNA of the CDR3 is TGTGCCTGGAGTCACGGGGAGCTGTTTTTT.

This clonotype was seen ten or more times. The gene calls are TRBV20-1 and TRBJ2-7; TRBD1 matches 7 bases. The V gene's germline CDR1 is DFQATT and CDR2 SNEGSKA (reference sequence). CDR3 length: 15 residues. V was clipped by 2 bases and J by 2 bases; unmatched bases: 9. The CDR3 nucleotides read TGCAGTGCTAGACCCTCGACAGGGAGTGCCTACGAGCAGTACTTC. Residues: CSARPSTGSAYEQYF.

This clonotype was seen only a few times. The chain couples TRBV20-1 to TRBJ2-5, with a tentative D call TRBD1 (6 bases). CDR3 length: 15 residues. V dropped 3 bases and J dropped 5 bases, with 19 bases sitting between them. CDR1 and CDR2 (germline): DFQATT, SNEGSKA (reference sequence). The CDR3 protein is CSARGASLGPETQYF. CDR3 coding DNA: TGCAGTGCTAGGGGGGCGTCCCTCGGGCCGGAGACCCAGTACTTC.

The gene calls are TRBV14 and TRBJ2-5; D tentatively reads TRBD1 or TRBD2 (5 bases each). V lost 4 bases and J 7 bases, leaving 22 bases between the germline ends. The length of the CDR3 is 16 residues. The V gene's germline CDR1 is SGHDN and CDR2 FVKESK. In DNA, the CDR3 is TGTGCCAGCAGCCCAGGGCCGGGGACCCCGGCGGGGACCCAGTACTTC. This codes for CASSPGPGTPAGTQYF.

The chain has TRBV4-1 and TRBJ2-2; 7 bases are a match to TRBD1. This CDR3 is built from 18 residues. Germline CDR1 MGHRA, CDR2 YSYEKL. Trimming cost V 2 bases and J 0 bases; bases outside gene matches: 9. CDR3 in DNA: TGCGCCAGCAGCCAAAGAGACAGGGCCCGTTCGAACACCGGGGAGCTGTTTTTT. It yields the protein CASSQRDRARSNTGELFF.